What follows describes a single TCR beta chain. The data belong to a study of T cell responses to AZD1222 COVID-19 vaccine. CDR1 and CDR2 (germline): SEHNR, FQNEAQ (reference sequence). V lost 1 base, J lost 4 bases, and 3 bases stayed unmatched. The CDR3 extends over 15 amino acids. The assay was immunoSEQ multiplex PCR, and TCRdb's table has in-frame clones only and misses some. The sample has 150,000 to 200,000 clones; about nine tenths are singletons. This TCR was sampled from an adult in good health. The J gene is TRBJ2-7, the V gene TRBV7-9; 11 bases fit TRBD2. The material sequenced was peripheral blood, taken on day 0 of AZD1222 vaccination. CDR3 sequence: CASSLGLAGGYEQYF. The CDR3 coding sequence is TGTGCCAGCAGCTTAGGGCTAGCGGGAGGTTACGAGCAGTACTTC.